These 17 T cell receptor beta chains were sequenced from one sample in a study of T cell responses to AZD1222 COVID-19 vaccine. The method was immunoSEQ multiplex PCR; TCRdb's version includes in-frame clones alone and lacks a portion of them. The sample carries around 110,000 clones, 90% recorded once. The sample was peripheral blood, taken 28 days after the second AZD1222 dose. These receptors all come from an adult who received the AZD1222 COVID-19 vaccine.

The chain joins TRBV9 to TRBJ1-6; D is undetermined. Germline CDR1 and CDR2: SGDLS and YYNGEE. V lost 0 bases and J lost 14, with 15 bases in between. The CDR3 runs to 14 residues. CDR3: CASSVGSSVVALHF. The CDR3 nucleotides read TGTGCCAGCAGCGTAGGTTCGTCCGTAGTGGCCCTCCACTTT.

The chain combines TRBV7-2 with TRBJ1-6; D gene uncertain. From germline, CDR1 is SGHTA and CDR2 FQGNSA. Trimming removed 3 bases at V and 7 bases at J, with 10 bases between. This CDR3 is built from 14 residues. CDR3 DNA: TGTGCCAGCAGCTTGGGCGGTGGAAATTCACCCCTCCACTTT. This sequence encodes CASSLGGGNSPLHF.

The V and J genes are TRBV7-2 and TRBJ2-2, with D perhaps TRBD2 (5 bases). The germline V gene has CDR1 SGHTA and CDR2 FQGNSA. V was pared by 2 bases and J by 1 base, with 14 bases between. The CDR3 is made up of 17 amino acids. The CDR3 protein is CASSLLALLMNTGELFF. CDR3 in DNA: TGTGCCAGCAGCTTACTAGCCCTACTCATGAACACCGGGGAGCTGTTTTTT.

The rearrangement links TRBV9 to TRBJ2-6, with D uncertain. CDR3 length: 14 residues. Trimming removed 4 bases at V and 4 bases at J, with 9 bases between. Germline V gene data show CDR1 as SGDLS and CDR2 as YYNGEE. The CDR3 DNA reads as TGTGCCAGCAGCTCAGTATCCGGGGCCAACGTCCTGACTTTC. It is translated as CASSSVSGANVLTF.

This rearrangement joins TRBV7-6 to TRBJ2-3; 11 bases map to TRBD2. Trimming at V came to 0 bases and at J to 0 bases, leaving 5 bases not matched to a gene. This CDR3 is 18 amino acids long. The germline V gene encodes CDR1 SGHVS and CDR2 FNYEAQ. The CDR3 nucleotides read TGTGCCAGCAGCTTAGCGCGCCTAGCGGGGGGAAGCACAGATACGCAGTATTTT. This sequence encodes CASSLARLAGGSTDTQYF.

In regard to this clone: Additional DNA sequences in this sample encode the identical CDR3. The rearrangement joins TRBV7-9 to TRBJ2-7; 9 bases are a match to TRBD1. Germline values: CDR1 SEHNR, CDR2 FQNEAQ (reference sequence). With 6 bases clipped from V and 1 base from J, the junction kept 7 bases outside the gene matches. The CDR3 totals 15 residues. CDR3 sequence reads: CASSSPGTGSYEQYF. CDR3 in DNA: TGTGCCAGCAGTTCACCCGGGACAGGGTCCTACGAGCAGTACTTC.

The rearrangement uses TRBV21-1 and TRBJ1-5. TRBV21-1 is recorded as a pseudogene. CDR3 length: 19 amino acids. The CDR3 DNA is TGTGCCAGCAGCAAAGGACCCCGGACCCCGAGGGATAGCAATCAGCCCCAGCATTTT. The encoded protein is CASSKGPRTPRDSNQPQHF.

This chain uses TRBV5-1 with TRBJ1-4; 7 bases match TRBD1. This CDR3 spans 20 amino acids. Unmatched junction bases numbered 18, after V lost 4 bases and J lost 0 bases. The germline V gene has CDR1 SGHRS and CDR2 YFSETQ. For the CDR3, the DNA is TGCGCCAGCAGCCCGCGGTGGCCGACAGGGTATGAGGCAACTAATGAAAAACTGTTTTTT. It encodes CASSPRWPTGYEATNEKLFF.

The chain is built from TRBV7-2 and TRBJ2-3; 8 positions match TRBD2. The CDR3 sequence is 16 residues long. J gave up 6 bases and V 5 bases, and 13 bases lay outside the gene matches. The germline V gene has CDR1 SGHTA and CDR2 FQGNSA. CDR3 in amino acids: CASSPFGGRGADTQYF. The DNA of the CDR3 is TGTGCCAGCAGCCCTTTTGGGGGGCGGGGGGCCGATACGCAGTATTTT.

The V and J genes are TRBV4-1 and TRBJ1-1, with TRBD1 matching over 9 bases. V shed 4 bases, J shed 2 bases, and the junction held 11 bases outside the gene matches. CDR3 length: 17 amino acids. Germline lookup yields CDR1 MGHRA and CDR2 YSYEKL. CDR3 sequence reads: CASSPSTGQGVNTEAFF. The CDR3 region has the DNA TGCGCCAGCAGCCCAAGTACGGGACAGGGCGTTAACACTGAAGCTTTCTTT.

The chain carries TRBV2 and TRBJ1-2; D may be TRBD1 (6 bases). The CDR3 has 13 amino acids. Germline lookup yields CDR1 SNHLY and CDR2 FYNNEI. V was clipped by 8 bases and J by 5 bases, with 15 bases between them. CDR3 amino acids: CASSRNREYGYTF. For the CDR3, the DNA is TGTGCCAGCTCCCGTAACAGGGAATATGGCTACACCTTC.

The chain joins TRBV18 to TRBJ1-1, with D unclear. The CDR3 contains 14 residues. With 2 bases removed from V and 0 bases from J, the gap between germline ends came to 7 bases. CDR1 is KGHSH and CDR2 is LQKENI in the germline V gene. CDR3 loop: CASSPWDLNTEAFF. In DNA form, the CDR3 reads TGTGCCAGCTCACCATGGGATTTGAACACTGAAGCTTTCTTT.

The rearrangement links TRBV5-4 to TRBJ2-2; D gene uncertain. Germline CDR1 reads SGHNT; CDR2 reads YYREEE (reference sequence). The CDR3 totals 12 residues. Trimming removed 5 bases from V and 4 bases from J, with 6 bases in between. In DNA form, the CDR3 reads TGTGCCAGCAGTCCCCTCACCGGGGAGCTGTTTTTT. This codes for CASSPLTGELFF.

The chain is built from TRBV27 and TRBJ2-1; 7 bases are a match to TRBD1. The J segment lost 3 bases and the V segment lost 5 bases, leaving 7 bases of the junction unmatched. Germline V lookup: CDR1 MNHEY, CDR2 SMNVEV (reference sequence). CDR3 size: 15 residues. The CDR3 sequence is CASSPGTVGYNEQFF. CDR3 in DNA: TGTGCCAGCAGTCCCGGGACAGTGGGCTACAATGAGCAGTTCTTC.

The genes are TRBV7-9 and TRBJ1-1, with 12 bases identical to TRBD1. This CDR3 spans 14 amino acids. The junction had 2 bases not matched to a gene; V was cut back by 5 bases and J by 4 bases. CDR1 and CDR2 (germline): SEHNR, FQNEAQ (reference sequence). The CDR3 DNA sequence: TGTGCCAGCAGCGAGGGACAGGGGGCCACTGAAGCTTTCTTT. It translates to CASSEGQGATEAFF.

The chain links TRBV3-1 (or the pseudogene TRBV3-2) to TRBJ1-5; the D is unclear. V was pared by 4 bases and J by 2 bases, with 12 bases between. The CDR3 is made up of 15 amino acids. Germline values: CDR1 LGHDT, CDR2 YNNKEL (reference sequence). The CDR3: CASSRSPQRNQPQHF. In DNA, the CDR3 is TGTGCCAGCAGCCGGTCCCCTCAGCGCAATCAGCCCCAGCATTTT.

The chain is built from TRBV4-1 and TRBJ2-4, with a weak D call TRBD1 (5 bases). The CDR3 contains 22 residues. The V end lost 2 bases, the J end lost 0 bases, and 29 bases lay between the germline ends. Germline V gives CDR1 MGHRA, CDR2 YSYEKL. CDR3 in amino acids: CASSQSAMDTSRAWSAKNIQYF. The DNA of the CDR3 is TGCGCCAGCAGCCAATCCGCCATGGACACGTCCCGAGCGTGGTCAGCCAAAAACATTCAGTACTTC.